This entry describes one TCR beta chain. The sample is drawn from a study of blood T cell repertoires in COVID-19. Study summary: The study drew acute and convalescent COVID-19 samples from the United States, Italy and Spain. The analysed material was cDNA or gDNA that came from T cells, B-cell-depleted T cells, or PBMCs.

Some clones are missing from TCRdb's copy, which holds only in-frame ones; the method was immunoSEQ multiplex PCR. The sample contains 300,000 to 400,000 clones, around nine tenths of which appear only once. The length of the CDR3 is 14 residues. Germline lookup yields CDR1 SGDLS and CDR2 YYNGEE. V gave up 0 bases and J gave up 7 bases, with 10 bases separating them. The V call is TRBV9, the J call TRBJ1-4, with TRBD1 as a possible D gene (6 bases). The TCR originated in a woman between 18 and 29 years old who had recovered from COVID-19. The material sequenced was PBMCs or T cells enriched from blood (not recorded which). The CDR3 nucleotides are TGTGCCAGCAGCGTAGCACAGGGTGGTGAAAAACTGTTTTTT. Protein: CASSVAQGGEKLFF.